A selection of T cell receptor beta chains follows, all from one sample in a study of blood T cell repertoires in COVID-19. Measured with immunoSEQ multiplex PCR; TCRdb has only the in-frame clones, and not every one. The sample consists of more than 65,000 clones, approximately 80% of them appearing once. Sample: peripheral blood. Every receptor here comes from a human donor in a cohort sampled during active COVID-19. The CDR3 runs from the conserved cysteine through the conserved F or W. The order of the fields is D gene, CDR3 length, J gene, V gene, clone size, CDR3 DNA, CDR3 protein. A D gene is named only where the DNA matches it firmly. A row's size may be missing; if present it is once, few, many or a size class.

TRBD2	16	TRBJ2-7	TRBV7-8	.	TGTGCCAGCAGCCCCTCGGGACTAGCGGGAGCTGGGGAGCAGTACTTC	CASSPSGLAGAGEQYF
TRBD2	17	TRBJ2-2	TRBV18	.	TGTGCCAGCTCACCCTCAGCGGGAGGGCCAGGGACCGGGGAGCTGTTTTTT	CASSPSAGGPGTGELFF
.	12	TRBJ1-2	TRBV6-1	.	TGTGCCAGCAGTGAAAGGGGATATGGCTACACTTTC	CASSERGYGYTF
TRBD1	15	TRBJ2-1	TRBV5-1	.	TGCGCCAGCAGCACCGGGACAGTCACCTACAATGAGCAGTTCTTC	CASSTGTVTYNEQFF
TRBD2	15	TRBJ2-7	TRBV18	.	TGTGCCAGCTCACCAACTAGCGGGGGGGCCTACGAGCAGTACTTC	CASSPTSGGAYEQYF
.	14	TRBJ1-6	TRBV6-2/TRBV6-3	.	TGTGCCAGCAGCCCCGGCAGCGGGAATTCACCCCTCCACTTT	CASSPGSGNSPLHF
.	12	TRBJ2-7	TRBV2	.	TGTGCCAGCAGTGAAGGTGAGGCAGAGCAGTACTTC	CASSEGEAEQYF
TRBD1	16	TRBJ2-7	TRBV5-4	.	TGTGCCAGCAGCTTAGGACAGGGTTTTCTCTCCTACGAGCAGTACTTC	CASSLGQGFLSYEQYF
.	15	TRBJ1-1	TRBV6-6	.	TGTGCCAGCAGTTTTGGCAGGGATACCCTCCCGGGAGCTTTCTTT	CASSFGRDTLPGAFF
.	16	TRBJ1-3	TRBV20-1	.	TGCAGTGCTAGTCGGCCGAGAGGAGGAACTGGAAACACCATATATTTT	CSASRPRGGTGNTIYF
TRBD1	15	TRBJ1-2	TRBV18	.	TGTGCCAGCTCACCGGGACAGGGGTCCAACTATGGCTACACCTTC	CASSPGQGSNYGYTF
TRBD1	17	TRBJ1-6	TRBV6-1	.	TGTGCCAGCAGTGAAGCGACCACAGGGGCCAGAGGTTCACCCCTCCACTTT	CASSEATTGARGSPLHF
.	14	TRBJ2-3	TRBV7-9	.	TGTGCCAGCAGCTTAGGACTAGTTGCAGATACGCAGTATTTT	CASSLGLVADTQYF
TRBD2	15	TRBJ2-7	TRBV11-2	.	TGTGCCAGCAGCCGGGGGCTAGCGGGGGGCTACGAGCAGTACTTC	CASSRGLAGGYEQYF
TRBD1	15	TRBJ2-7	TRBV11-3	.	TGTGCCAGCAGCTACGGGACAGGGGCGGCCCGGGAGCAGTACTTC	CASSYGTGAAREQYF
TRBD1	15	TRBJ2-7	TRBV19	.	TGTGCCAGTAGCCCATCCACCTTCACCGGGACAGGGTTTTTGTTC	CASSPSTFTGTGFLF
TRBD1	11	TRBJ1-2	TRBV6-5	once	TGTGCCAGCTCGACAGGGGATGGCTACACCTTC	CASSTGDGYTF
.	13	TRBJ1-3	TRBV7-9	.	TGTGCCAGCAGCTTAGGACAGGTCCAGGCCATATATTTT	CASSLGQVQAIYF
.	14	TRBJ1-2	TRBV29-1	.	TGCAGCGCGGGGGAGAGAGATATTAACTATGGCTACACCTTC	CSAGERDINYGYTF
.	13	TRBJ2-7	TRBV6-5	.	TGTGCCAGCGTCCCCGCAGGGACCTACGAGCAGTACTTC	CASVPAGTYEQYF
.	12	TRBJ2-2	TRBV10-3	.	TGTGCCATCAGTGACGGCAGGGGGGTATTGTTTTTT	CAISDGRGVLFF
TRBD1	16	TRBJ2-1	TRBV11-2	once	TGTGCCAGCAGCCAGTCCCGGGACAGGGCCTTCGATGAGCAGTTCTTC	CASSQSRDRAFDEQFF
.	13	TRBJ2-7	TRBV27	once	TGTGCCAGCTCGGGAAGCTTGTTTGGGGAGCAGTACTTC	CASSGSLFGEQYF
TRBD1	16	TRBJ2-3	TRBV5-1	.	TGCGCCAGCAGCTGGACCCGGACAGGGGGTCCAGATACGCAGTATTTT	CASSWTRTGGPDTQYF
.	14	TRBJ2-7	TRBV5-1	.	TGCGCCAGCAGCTTGGACTTCTTGGGGGGTGAGCAGTACTTC	CASSLDFLGGEQYF
.	11	TRBJ1-4	TRBV14	.	TGTGCCAGCCCCCGGGGGGAAAAACTGTTTTTT	CASPRGEKLFF
TRBD2	14	TRBJ2-3	TRBV19	.	TGTGCCAGTAGGAGCGGGAGGGACACAGATACGCAGTATTTT	CASRSGRDTDTQYF
.	12	TRBJ2-5	TRBV18	.	TGTGCCAGCTCTCAAAGTGGCGAGACCCAGTACTTC	CASSQSGETQYF
TRBD1	16	TRBJ2-6	TRBV5-1	.	TGCGCCAGCAGCCACAGGGGGAGCTCTGGGGCCAACGTCCTGACTTTC	CASSHRGSSGANVLTF
TRBD2	15	TRBJ2-5	TRBV5-4	.	TGTGCCAGCAGCTTGGCGGGGGGGGGACAAGAGACCCAGTACTTC	CASSLAGGGQETQYF
.	14	TRBJ1-1	TRBV3-1/TRBV3-2	once	TGTGCCAGCAGCCAAGGTTGGAGGCCCTGGGTAGCTTTCTTT	CASSQGWRPWVAFF
TRBD1	15	TRBJ2-7	TRBV5-4	.	TGTGCCATGACGCCGGGACAGGGGACGAGCTACGAGCAGTACTTC	CAMTPGQGTSYEQYF
.	11	TRBJ1-2	TRBV12-3/TRBV12-4	.	TGTGCCAGCAGTCAAAGAAGCGGCTACACCTTC	CASSQRSGYTF
TRBD1	14	TRBJ1-1	TRBV5-4	.	TGTGCCAGCAGCCTGGGAGGGGGCCGTACTGAAGCTTTCTTT	CASSLGGGRTEAFF
TRBD2	17	TRBJ2-1	TRBV28	.	TGTGCCAGCAGTTCCCCGGGACTAGCGGGGTTCTACAATGAGCAGTTCTTC	CASSSPGLAGFYNEQFF
TRBD2	15	TRBJ2-7	TRBV3-1/TRBV3-2	few	TGTGCCAGCAGCTACGGGACTAGCGGTACCTACGAGCAGTACTTC	CASSYGTSGTYEQYF
.	13	TRBJ1-1	TRBV7-6	few	TGTGCCAGCAGCTTAGCGCAGGCGGGAAAAGCTTTCTTT	CASSLAQAGKAFF
TRBD2	13	TRBJ2-5	TRBV10-2	.	TGCGCCAGCAGCGGGGGGGCCGTAGAGACCCAGTACTTC	CASSGGAVETQYF
.	16	TRBJ1-4	TRBV18	.	TGTGCCAGCTCCCCAGGGTATTCGGGAACTAATGAAAAACTGTTTTTT	CASSPGYSGTNEKLFF
TRBD2	16	TRBJ2-3	TRBV7-6	.	TGTGCCAGCAGCCCTAACGGGGAGGGCCCTTTGGATACGCAGTATTTT	CASSPNGEGPLDTQYF
TRBD1	15	TRBJ2-3	TRBV5-4	.	TGTGCCAGCAGCCCGGACAGGATCAGCACAGATACGCAGTATTTT	CASSPDRISTDTQYF
TRBD2	16	TRBJ2-7	TRBV27	.	TGTGCCAGCAGTTCAGGACTAGCGGTGGGCTCCTACGAGCAGTACTTC	CASSSGLAVGSYEQYF
.	14	TRBJ1-2	TRBV10-1	.	TGCGCCAGCAGTTCTAGGTCTTTTAACTATGGCTACACCTTC	CASSSRSFNYGYTF
.	13	TRBJ2-2	TRBV3-1/TRBV3-2	.	TGTGCCAGCAGGACAGCGAGCACCGGGGAGCTGTTTTTT	CASRTASTGELFF
.	15	TRBJ2-1	TRBV13	.	TGTGCCAGCAGCTTAGTCTCTCAGGGAATGGATGAGCAGTTCTTC	CASSLVSQGMDEQFF
.	17	TRBJ2-6	TRBV4-2	.	TGTGCCAGCAGCCCACAGGTGGCGAGCTCTGGGGCCAACGTCCTGACTTTC	CASSPQVASSGANVLTF
TRBD1	13	TRBJ1-5	TRBV5-6	few	TGTGCCAGCAGCTGGGGACAGGGCCAGCCCCAGCATTTT	CASSWGQGQPQHF
TRBD2	15	TRBJ2-1	TRBV7-9	.	TGTGCCAGCAGCTTACGCGGGAGTGCAGACAATGAGCAGTTCTTC	CASSLRGSADNEQFF
TRBD2	18	TRBJ2-7	TRBV10-3	.	TGTGCCATCAGTCCCGGGACTAGCGGGAGAGGGGACTCCTACGAGCAGTACTTC	CAISPGTSGRGDSYEQYF
.	12	TRBJ1-1	TRBV24-1	.	TGTGCCACCAGTGATTATGGAGCAGAAGCTTTCTTT	CATSDYGAEAFF
.	14	TRBJ2-4	TRBV5-6	.	TGTGCCAGCAGCTCTGCAGGGGCCAAAAACATTCAGTACTTC	CASSSAGAKNIQYF
.	14	TRBJ1-1	TRBV7-9	.	TGTGCCAGCAGCTTAGGGGGCTTGGGCACTGAAGCTTTCTTT	CASSLGGLGTEAFF
TRBD1	14	TRBJ1-5	TRBV18	.	TGTGCCAGCTCAGAGGGGGCGGCCAACCAGCCCCAGCATTTT	CASSEGAANQPQHF